The T cell receptor beta chain under discussion was sequenced for a study of response to subunit inactivated influenza vaccine. Per the germline V gene, CDR1 is KGHSH and CDR2 is LQKENI. V was cut by 2 bases and J by 4 bases, with 14 bases left in between. This CDR3 spans 15 amino acids. TCRdb itself ran the RT-PCR reads through MiXCR, one entry per CDR3 protein. Among just under 550,000 distinct CDR3 sequences listed, 20% to 25% were seen once. Only a few counts were recorded for this clonotype. The data also belong to a second study, concerning T cells expressing NK-cell markers. That study reports: TCR beta cDNA was generated via 5'RACE template switching incorporating UMIs. It remained uncertain whether the expanded NKG2C+ T cell clones were specific for HCMV antigens.

V gene TRBV18 combines with J gene TRBJ2-5; D call uncertain. The source is a man in his fifties who received an inactivated influenza vaccine. The sample was CD4+ T cells sorted from PBMCs, taken less than 13 days after vaccination. The CDR3 nucleotides are TGTGCCAGCTCACCATGGGCCCCCGCGGCAGAGACCCAGTACTTC. Its translation: CASSPWAPAAETQYF. Full variable domain (rest looked up from reference TRBV18 and TRBJ2-5): NAGVMQNPRHLVRRRGQEARLRCSPMKGHSHVYWYRQLPEEGLKFMVYLQKENIIDESGMPKERFSAEFPKEGPSILRIQQVVRGDSAAYFCASSPWAPAAETQYFGPGTRLLVL.